Below are 26 T cell receptor beta chains sequenced from a single sample in a study of identical twins. Each CDR3 protein is one row after TCRdb ran MiXCR on the 5' RACE reads. The sample shows about 530,000 distinct CDR3 sequences, around 15% of them seen only once. These data are also associated with another study on yellow fever vaccine responses in identical twins.

Material: CD4+ T cells sorted from blood. The origin of the receptors is a woman in her late teens or twenties in good health.

V usage is TRBV6-1 and J usage is TRBJ2-5; perhaps TRBD1 as D (5 bases). Germline CDR1 is MNHNS and CDR2 is SASEGT. V dropped 6 bases and J dropped 7 bases, with 21 bases sitting between them. The CDR3 is 15 amino acids. CDR3 loop: CASSLPAGSIVTQYF. CDR3 in DNA: TGTGCCAGCAGCCTGCCGGCAGGGTCAATTGTGACCCAGTACTTC.

V usage is TRBV7-2 and J usage is TRBJ2-3, with a weak D call TRBD2 (7 bases). The V and J ends lost 6 bases and 4 bases respectively, with 23 bases between them. The germline V gene encodes CDR1 SGHTA and CDR2 FQGNSA. The CDR3 loop spans 17 amino acids. The CDR3 DNA reads TGTGCCAGCAGTACCCAAAGGGGGAGGGCCGGGGCAGATACGCAGTATTTT. Its protein product is CASSTQRGRAGADTQYF.

There are a few counts of this clonotype. The chain couples TRBV7-9 to TRBJ2-7; 9 bases fit TRBD2. CDR1 SEHNR and CDR2 FQNEAQ come from the germline V gene (reference sequence). J lost 5 bases, V lost 7 bases, and 12 bases had no gene match. The CDR3 extends over 15 amino acids. The CDR3 here is CASTAGGFETDEQYF. CDR3 DNA: TGTGCCAGCACCGCGGGGGGGTTTGAGACCGACGAGCAGTACTTC.

This rearrangement joins TRBV12-3 or TRBV12-4 to TRBJ2-1; TRBD1 might be the D (7 bases). The CDR3 consists of 15 residues. Trimming took 4 bases from V and 5 from J, leaving 15 bases between them. The CDR3 region is CASSWRGPGDNEQFF. Written as DNA, the CDR3 is TGTGCCAGCAGTTGGAGGGGGCCAGGAGACAATGAGCAGTTCTTC.

The chain recombines TRBV4-1 with TRBJ1-1; possible D gene TRBD1, 6 bases. CDR3 size: 16 residues. V shed 0 bases and J shed 6 bases, with 17 bases lying between them. Germline V gives CDR1 MGHRA, CDR2 YSYEKL. CDR3 loop: CASSQDSRGGAAEAFF. The CDR3 DNA is TGCGCCAGCAGCCAAGATTCCAGGGGTGGGGCCGCTGAAGCTTTCTTT.

Ten or more counts support this clonotype. The chain joins TRBV20-1 to TRBJ2-1; unclear D gene. The V gene's germline CDR1 is DFQATT and CDR2 SNEGSKA (reference sequence). The ends were cut back, 3 bases at V and 2 bases at J, with 11 bases in the middle. The CDR3 length is 14 residues. DNA of the CDR3: TGCAGTGCTAGCGAGAGTGGGGCCTACAATGAGCAGTTCTTC. Its translation is CSASESGAYNEQFF.

This clonotype was seen more than once but under ten times. The genes are TRBV3-1 and TRBJ2-5; 13 bases agree with TRBD2. The length of the CDR3 is 16 residues. Trimming removed 3 bases from V and 4 bases from J; junction bases left unmatched: 5. Germline V gene lookup returns CDR1 LGHDT and CDR2 YNNKEL (reference sequence). The CDR3 reads CASSQGLAGLGETQYF. In DNA, the CDR3 is TGTGCCAGCAGCCAGGGACTAGCGGGGCTAGGAGAGACCCAGTACTTC.

This clonotype showed up just a few times. The J gene is TRBJ1-1, the V gene TRBV5-1, with D unresolved. Trimming took 0 bases from V and 1 from J, leaving 10 bases between them. The CDR3 runs 15 residues. Germline V gene data show CDR1 as SGHRS and CDR2 as YFSETQ. In nucleotides, the CDR3 is TGCGCCAGCAGCTTGGTTGGGTTTGGGAACACTGAAGCTTTCTTT. Its translation is CASSLVGFGNTEAFF.

This clonotype appeared a few times. The rearrangement joins TRBV6-5 to TRBJ2-3, with 14 bases aligning to TRBD2. Germline loops: CDR1 MNHEY, CDR2 SVGAGI. The junction had 10 bases not matched to a gene; V was cut back by 4 bases and J by 7 bases. The CDR3 extends over 17 amino acids. The CDR3 sequence: CASSSTTSGGAGHTQYF. In nucleotides, the CDR3 is TGTGCCAGCAGTTCGACGACTAGCGGGGGGGCAGGGCATACGCAGTATTTT.

As concerns this clonotype: The junction and the germline gene differ at one end; a read error may be behind it. The chain joins TRBV10-3 to TRBJ2-3; weak D call: TRBD2 (6 bases). CDR3 length: 14 amino acids. Germline lookup yields CDR1 ENHRY and CDR2 SYGVKD. The CDR3 DNA sequence: TGTGCCATCTGGGCGGGACGGGAGAAAGATATGCAGTATTTT. It translates to CAIWAGREKDMQYF.

This clonotype was counted only a few times. The chain recombines TRBV4-1 with TRBJ1-4; D gene uncertain. Germline V lookup: CDR1 MGHRA, CDR2 YSYEKL. This CDR3 contains 16 residues. The ends were cut back, 1 base at V and 0 bases at J, with 9 bases in the middle. This chain's CDR3 is CASSQGSVATNEKLFF. CDR3 coding DNA: TGCGCCAGCAGCCAAGGATCCGTTGCAACTAATGAAAAACTGTTTTTT.

This chain uses TRBV11-3 with TRBJ2-3; the match to TRBD2 covers 8 bases. The germline V gene encodes CDR1 SGHNT and CDR2 YENEEA. The J segment lost 4 bases and the V segment lost 5 bases, leaving 2 bases of the junction unmatched. The CDR3 runs 13 residues. In DNA form, the CDR3 reads TGTGCCAGCAGCCACGGGGGGGCAGATACGCAGTATTTT. Translation: CASSHGGADTQYF.

This clonotype was counted a few times. The rearrangement links TRBV13 to TRBJ2-5, with a weak D call TRBD2 (5 bases). Trimming left V 4 bases short and J 4 bases short, with 7 bases between. Looked up from germline, CDR1 is PRHDT and CDR2 is FYEKMQ (reference sequence). This CDR3 region has 12 residues. This CDR3 reads CASSSSIETQYF. The CDR3, as DNA: TGTGCCAGCAGCTCTAGCATAGAGACCCAGTACTTC.

This clonotype was recorded a few times. The chain joins TRBV5-1 to TRBJ1-1, with 12 positions matching TRBD1. The CDR3 totals 18 residues. The trim removed 0 bases at V and 3 bases at J, leaving 9 bases unmatched. CDR1 SGHRS and CDR2 YFSETQ come from the germline V gene. The CDR3 region is CASSLDPGQGAKDTEAFF. The CDR3 coding sequence is TGCGCCAGCAGCTTGGACCCGGGACAGGGGGCGAAGGACACTGAAGCTTTCTTT.

The V call is TRBV29-1, the J call TRBJ2-3, with D perhaps assigned TRBD1 or TRBD2 (5 bases each). CDR1 and CDR2 (germline): SQVTM, ANQGSEA. V was shortened by 7 bases and J by 0 bases, with 8 bases between the two germline ends. This CDR3 is built from 12 residues. CDR3 protein: CSGDLSTDTQYF. The CDR3 DNA sequence: TGCAGCGGGGACCTTAGCACAGATACGCAGTATTTT.

This clonotype has more than one count but fewer than ten. In DNA form, the CDR3 reads TGCGCCAGCAGCGTCTCCGGACAGGGGATCGAGACCCAGTACTTC. It specifies CASSVSGQGIETQYF. V gene TRBV5-1 combines with J gene TRBJ2-5, with 9 bases identical to TRBD1. V was clipped by 4 bases and J by 5 bases; unmatched bases: 9. Germline-derived CDR1 and CDR2 are SGHRS and YFSETQ. This CDR3 contains 15 residues.

The chain recombines TRBV10-3 with TRBJ2-1; 11 positions match TRBD2. The germline V gene has CDR1 ENHRY and CDR2 SYGVKD. J gave up 5 bases and V 6 bases, and 9 bases lay outside the gene matches. The CDR3 runs to 16 residues. In DNA form, the CDR3 reads TGTGCCATCAGCGATAGCGGGAGGGCCCGGGACAATGAGCAGTTCTTC. Translation: CAISDSGRARDNEQFF.

The chain carries TRBV4-1 and TRBJ2-2; the match to TRBD2 covers 13 bases. V gave up 4 bases and J gave up 7 bases; unmatched junction bases: 6. Germline-derived CDR1 and CDR2 are MGHRA and YSYEKL. This CDR3 comprises 16 residues. The CDR3 DNA is TGCGCCAGCAGCCTCGGACTAGCGGGAGCTAACGGGGAGCTGTTTTTT. Amino acid sequence: CASSLGLAGANGELFF.

The rearrangement joins TRBV10-3 to TRBJ2-7; 7 bases map to TRBD1. V was clipped by 5 bases and J by 0 bases; unmatched bases: 4. The CDR3 is 14 amino acids. Germline values: CDR1 ENHRY, CDR2 SYGVKD. In DNA form, the CDR3 reads TGTGCCATCAGTTTGGACAGGAACTCCTACGAGCAGTACGTC. Translation gives CAISLDRNSYEQYV.

This clonotype was counted a few times. V and J are TRBV27 and TRBJ2-2; 8 nucleotides line up with TRBD2. This CDR3 has 17 residues. Trimming removed 3 bases from V and 1 base from J; junction bases left unmatched: 7. CDR1 is MNHEY and CDR2 is SMNVEV in the germline V gene (reference sequence). As DNA, the CDR3 is TGTGCCAGCAGTTTCCCCATCCGGGGGGGGAACACCGGGGAGCTGTTTTTT. This sequence encodes CASSFPIRGGNTGELFF.

This clonotype has more than one count but fewer than ten. V is TRBV7-9 and J is TRBJ2-6; 7 bases fit TRBD2. The CDR3 extends over 17 amino acids. Unmatched junction bases numbered 10, after V lost 5 bases and J lost 3 bases. Germline V gene data show CDR1 as SEHNR and CDR2 as FQNEAQ (reference sequence). CDR3 protein: CASSPASGNSGANVLTF. Written as DNA, the CDR3 is TGTGCCAGCAGCCCGGCGAGCGGGAATAGTGGGGCCAACGTCCTGACTTTC.

This chain uses TRBV24-1 with TRBJ1-5; D unresolved. CDR1 is KGHDR, CDR2 SFDVKD, per germline. CDR3 length equals 13 residues. V was trimmed by 5 bases and J by 6 bases, leaving 10 bases between them. CDR3: CATSVQEGQPQHF. CDR3 DNA: TGTGCCACCAGTGTCCAGGAGGGTCAGCCCCAGCATTTT.

This clonotype has ten or more counts. V gene TRBV27 combines with J gene TRBJ2-7; D is uncertain. The CDR3 runs 11 residues. With 8 bases removed from V and 3 bases from J, the gap between germline ends came to 8 bases. CDR1 is MNHEY and CDR2 is SMNVEV in the germline V gene (reference sequence). CDR3 in amino acids: CASGPFYEQYF. CDR3 coding DNA: TGTGCCAGCGGGCCCTTCTACGAGCAGTACTTC.

This clonotype was observed a handful of times. The V gene is TRBV6-5, the J gene TRBJ2-2; 9 bases align to TRBD2. CDR1 MNHEY and CDR2 SVGAGI come from the germline V gene. This CDR3 spans 16 amino acids. V lost 0 bases and J lost 6; bases outside the gene matches: 5. The CDR3 coding sequence is TGTGCCAGCAGTTACTCTGGGCTAGCGGGACCCGGGGAGCTGTTTTTT. Protein: CASSYSGLAGPGELFF.

The chain uses TRBV29-1 and TRBJ2-1; the D gene could be TRBD1 or TRBD2 (5 bases each). Germline lookup yields CDR1 SQVTM and CDR2 ANQGSEA. Trimming cost V 6 bases and J 6 bases, with 15 bases left between them. The CDR3 consists of 13 residues. The CDR3 spells CSVRLGVPNEQFF. In DNA, the CDR3 is TGCAGCGTCCGCCTGGGGGTACCCAATGAGCAGTTCTTC.

The sample holds a few counts of this clonotype. The chain has TRBV29-1 and TRBJ2-2; the match to TRBD2 covers 7 bases. Germline assignment: CDR1 SQVTM and CDR2 ANQGSEA. Germline trimming cut 5 bases from V and 6 bases from J; bases unmatched to any gene: 12. The CDR3 loop spans 15 amino acids. DNA of the CDR3: TGCAGCGTTCGTCTGACTAGCTCGAAGCCCGGGGAGCTGTTTTTT. It codes for CSVRLTSSKPGELFF.